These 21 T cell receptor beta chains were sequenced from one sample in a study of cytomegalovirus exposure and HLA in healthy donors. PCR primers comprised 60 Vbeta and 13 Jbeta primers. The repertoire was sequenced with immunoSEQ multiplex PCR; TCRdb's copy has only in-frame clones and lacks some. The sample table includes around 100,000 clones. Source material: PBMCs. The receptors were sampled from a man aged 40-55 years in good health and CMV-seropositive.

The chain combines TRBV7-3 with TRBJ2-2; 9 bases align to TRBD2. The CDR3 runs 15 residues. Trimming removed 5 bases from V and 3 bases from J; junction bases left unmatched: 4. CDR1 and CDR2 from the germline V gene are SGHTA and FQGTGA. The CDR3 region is CASSPTSGHTGELFF. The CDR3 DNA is TGTGCCAGCAGCCCCACTAGCGGGCACACCGGGGAGCTGTTTTTT.

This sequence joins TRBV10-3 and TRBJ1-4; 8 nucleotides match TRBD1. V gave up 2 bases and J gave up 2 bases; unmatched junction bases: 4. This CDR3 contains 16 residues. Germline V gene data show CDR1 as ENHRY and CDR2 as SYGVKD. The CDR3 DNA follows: TGTGCCATCAGTGAGGATCGGGACAGGACTAATGAAAAACTGTTTTTT. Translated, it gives CAISEDRDRTNEKLFF.

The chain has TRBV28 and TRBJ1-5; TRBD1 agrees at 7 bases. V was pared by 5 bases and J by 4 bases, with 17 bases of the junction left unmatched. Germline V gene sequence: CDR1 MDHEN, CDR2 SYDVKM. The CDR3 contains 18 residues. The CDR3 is CASSPLGTLGTENQPQHF. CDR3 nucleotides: TGTGCCAGCAGTCCTCTGGGAACACTAGGGACAGAGAATCAGCCCCAGCATTTT.

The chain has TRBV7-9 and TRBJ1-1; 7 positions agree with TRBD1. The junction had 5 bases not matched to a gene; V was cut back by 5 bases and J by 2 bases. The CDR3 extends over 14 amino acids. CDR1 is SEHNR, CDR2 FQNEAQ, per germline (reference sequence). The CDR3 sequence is CASSMTGPNTEAFF. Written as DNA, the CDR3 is TGTGCCAGCAGCATGACAGGGCCCAACACTGAAGCTTTCTTT.

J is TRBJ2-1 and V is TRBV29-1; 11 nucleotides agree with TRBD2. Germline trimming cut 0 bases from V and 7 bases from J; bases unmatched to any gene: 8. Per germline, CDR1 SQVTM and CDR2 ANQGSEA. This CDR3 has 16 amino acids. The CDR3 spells CSVEDSTSGMGNEQFF. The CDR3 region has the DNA TGCAGCGTTGAAGACTCGACTAGCGGGATGGGGAATGAGCAGTTCTTC.

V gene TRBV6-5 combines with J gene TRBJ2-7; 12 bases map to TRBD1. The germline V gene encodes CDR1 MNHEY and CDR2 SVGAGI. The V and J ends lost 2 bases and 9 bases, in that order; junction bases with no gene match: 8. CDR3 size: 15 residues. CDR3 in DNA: TGTGCCAGCAGTTACGGGGGACAGGGGGCCCTCCGGCAGTACTTC. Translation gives CASSYGGQGALRQYF.

The CDR3 reads CASSGGTQGQSSGANVLTF. The CDR3 DNA is TGTGCCAGCAGCGGGGGGACTCAGGGACAGTCGTCTGGGGCCAACGTCCTGACTTTC. The chain employs TRBV5-4 and TRBJ2-6; tentatively, D is TRBD1 (7 bases). V gave up 4 bases and J gave up 1 base, with 21 bases separating them. Germline values: CDR1 SGHNT, CDR2 YYREEE (reference sequence). This CDR3 has 19 residues.

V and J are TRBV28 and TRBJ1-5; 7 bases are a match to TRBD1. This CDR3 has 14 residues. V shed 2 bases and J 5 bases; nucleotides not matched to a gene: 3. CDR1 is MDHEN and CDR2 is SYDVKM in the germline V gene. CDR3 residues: CASSLPGGHQPQHF. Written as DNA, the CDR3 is TGTGCCAGCAGTTTACCAGGGGGTCATCAGCCCCAGCATTTT. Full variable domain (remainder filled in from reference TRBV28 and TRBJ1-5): DVKVTQSSRYLVKRTGEKVFLECVQDMDHENMFWYRQDPGLGLRLIYFSYDVKMKEKGDIPEGYSVSREKKERFSLILESASTNQTSMYLCASSLPGGHQPQHFGDGTRLSIL.

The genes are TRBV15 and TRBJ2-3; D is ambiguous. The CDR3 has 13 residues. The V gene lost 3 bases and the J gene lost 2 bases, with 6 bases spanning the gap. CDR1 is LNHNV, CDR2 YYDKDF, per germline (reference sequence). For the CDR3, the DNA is TGTGCCACCAGCAGGCGATCCACAGATACGCAGTATTTT. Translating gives CATSRRSTDTQYF.

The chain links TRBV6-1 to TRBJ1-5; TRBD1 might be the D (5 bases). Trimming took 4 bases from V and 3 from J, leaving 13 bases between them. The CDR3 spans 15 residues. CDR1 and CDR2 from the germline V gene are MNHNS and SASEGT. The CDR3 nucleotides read TGTGCCAGCAGTGTGGGGGGTCCACACAATCAGCCCCAGCATTTT. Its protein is CASSVGGPHNQPQHF.

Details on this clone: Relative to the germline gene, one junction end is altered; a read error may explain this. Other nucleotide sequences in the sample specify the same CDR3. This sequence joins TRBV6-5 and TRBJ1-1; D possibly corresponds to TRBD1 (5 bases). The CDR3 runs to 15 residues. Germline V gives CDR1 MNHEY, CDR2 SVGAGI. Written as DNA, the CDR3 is TGTGCCAGCAGACCGAGGACACCGATGAACACTGAAGCTTTTTTT. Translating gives CASRPRTPMNTEAFF.

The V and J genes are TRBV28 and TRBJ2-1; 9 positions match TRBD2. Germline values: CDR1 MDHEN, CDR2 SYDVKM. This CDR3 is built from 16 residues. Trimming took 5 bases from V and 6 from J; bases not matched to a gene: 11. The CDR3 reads CASSQTGTSRVNEQFF. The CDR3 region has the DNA TGTGCCAGCAGTCAAACCGGGACTAGCAGGGTCAATGAGCAGTTCTTC.

In DNA form, the CDR3 reads TGCAGCGTTGAGGCGGAGAACGAGCAGTACTTC. Protein sequence: CSVEAENEQYF. The chain combines TRBV29-1 with TRBJ2-7; D gene uncertain. Trimming stripped 3 bases from V and 5 bases from J, with 8 bases between. The CDR3 totals 11 residues. Germline-derived CDR1 and CDR2 are SQVTM and ANQGSEA.

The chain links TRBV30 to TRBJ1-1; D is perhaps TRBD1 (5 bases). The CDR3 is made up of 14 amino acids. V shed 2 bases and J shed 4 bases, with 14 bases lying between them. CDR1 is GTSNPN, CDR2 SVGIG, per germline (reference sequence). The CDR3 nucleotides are TGTGCCTGGAGTCCATCCGGGGGATCCACTGAAGCTTTCTTT. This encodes CAWSPSGGSTEAFF.

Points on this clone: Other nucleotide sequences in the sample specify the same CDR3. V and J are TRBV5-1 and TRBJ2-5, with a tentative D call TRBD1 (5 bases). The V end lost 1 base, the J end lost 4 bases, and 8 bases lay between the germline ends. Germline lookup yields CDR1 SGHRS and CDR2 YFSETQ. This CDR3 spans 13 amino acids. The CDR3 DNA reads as TGCGCCAGCAGCTTGCAGGGTGGAGAGACCCAGTACTTC. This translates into CASSLQGGETQYF.

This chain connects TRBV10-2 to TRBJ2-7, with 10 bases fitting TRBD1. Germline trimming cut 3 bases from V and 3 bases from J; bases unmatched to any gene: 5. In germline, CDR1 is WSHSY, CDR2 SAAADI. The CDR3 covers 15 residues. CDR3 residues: CASSDPGQGIYEQYF. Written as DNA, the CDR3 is TGCGCCAGCAGTGACCCGGGACAGGGGATCTACGAGCAGTACTTC.

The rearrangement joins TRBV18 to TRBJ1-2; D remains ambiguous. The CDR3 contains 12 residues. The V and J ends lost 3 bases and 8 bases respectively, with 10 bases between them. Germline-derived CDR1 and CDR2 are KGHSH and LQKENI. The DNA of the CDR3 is TGTGCCAGCTCACCCTCCGGAGGCGGCTACACCTTC. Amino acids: CASSPSGGGYTF.

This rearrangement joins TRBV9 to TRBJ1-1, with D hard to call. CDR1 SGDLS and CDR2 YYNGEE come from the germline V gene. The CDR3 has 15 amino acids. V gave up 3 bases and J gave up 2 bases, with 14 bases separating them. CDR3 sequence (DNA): TGTGCCAGCAGCGCAACGGCAGGAAGCAACACTGAAGCTTTCTTT. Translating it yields CASSATAGSNTEAFF.

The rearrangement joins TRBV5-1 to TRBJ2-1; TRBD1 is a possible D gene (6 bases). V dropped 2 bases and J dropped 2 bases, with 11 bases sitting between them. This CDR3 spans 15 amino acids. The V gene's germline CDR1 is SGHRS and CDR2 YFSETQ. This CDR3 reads CASSFQGNPYNEQFF. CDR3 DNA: TGCGCCAGCAGCTTTCAGGGGAACCCCTACAATGAGCAGTTCTTC.

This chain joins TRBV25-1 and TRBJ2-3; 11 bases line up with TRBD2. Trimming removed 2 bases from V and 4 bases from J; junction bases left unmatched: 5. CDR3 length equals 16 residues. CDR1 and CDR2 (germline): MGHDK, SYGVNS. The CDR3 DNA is TGTGCCAGCAGTGAAATACTAGCGGGAGCAGCAGATACGCAGTATTTT. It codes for CASSEILAGAADTQYF.

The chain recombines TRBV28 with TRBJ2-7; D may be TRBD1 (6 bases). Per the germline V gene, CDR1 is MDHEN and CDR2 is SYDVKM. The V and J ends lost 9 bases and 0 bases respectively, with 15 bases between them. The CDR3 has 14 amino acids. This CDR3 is CASYGRGSSYEQYF. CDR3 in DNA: TGTGCCAGTTATGGAAGGGGGAGCTCCTACGAGCAGTACTTC. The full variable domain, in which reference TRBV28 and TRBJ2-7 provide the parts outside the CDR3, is DVKVTQSSRYLVKRTGEKVFLECVQDMDHENMFWYRQDPGLGLRLIYFSYDVKMKEKGDIPEGYSVSREKKERFSLILESASTNQTSMYLCASYGRGSSYEQYFGPGTRLTVT.